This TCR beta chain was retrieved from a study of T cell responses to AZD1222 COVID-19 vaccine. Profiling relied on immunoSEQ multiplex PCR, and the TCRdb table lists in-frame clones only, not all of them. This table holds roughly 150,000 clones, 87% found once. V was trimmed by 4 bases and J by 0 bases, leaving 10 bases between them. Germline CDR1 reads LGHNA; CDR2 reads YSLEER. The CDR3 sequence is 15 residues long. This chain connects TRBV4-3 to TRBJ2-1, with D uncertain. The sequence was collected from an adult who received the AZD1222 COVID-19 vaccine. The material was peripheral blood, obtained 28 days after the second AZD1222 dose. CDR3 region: CASSLDSTSYNEQFF. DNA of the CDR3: TGCGCCAGCAGCCTCGACTCGACCTCCTACAATGAGCAGTTCTTC.